This T cell receptor beta chain was identified in a study of cytomegalovirus exposure and HLA in healthy donors. Study-level points and caveats: Sequencing depth roughly uniform across donors was assumed in presence/absence analyses.

With 60 Vbeta and 13 Jbeta primers, the PCR was carried out. TCRdb's table, derived via immunoSEQ multiplex PCR, lists solely in-frame clones and lacks some. Of roughly 190,000 clones listed, 65% to 85% were seen once; the top ten hold less than 2%. The CDR3 has 15 amino acids. The ends lost 2 bases at V and 7 bases at J; junction bases unmatched: 5. Germline V gene data show CDR1 as WSHSY and CDR2 as SAAADI. Only one count was recorded for this clone. Its antigen is as yet unknown. The genes are TRBV10-2 and TRBJ2-1; TRBD2 matches at 10 bases. This sequence was found in a man in his forties in good health and CMV-seropositive. The sequenced sample was PBMCs. The CDR3 protein is CASSELAGALNEQFF. The CDR3 bases are TGCGCCAGCAGTGAGCTAGCGGGAGCGTTAAATGAGCAGTTCTTC.